A single sample is the source of the 12 T cell receptor beta chains below, sequenced in a study of breast tumors, draining lymph nodes, adjacent tissues. TCRdb reprocessed the multiplex PCR reads with MiXCR, giving one entry per CDR3 protein. There are about 94,000 distinct CDR3 sequences in the sample; about 27% occur only once, and roughly 8.1% lies in the top ten. Axillary draining lymph nodes of breast cancer patients supplied the node samples. Material for sequencing was axillary lymph node tissue. The source of these receptors is a female donor with breast cancer. Some clones in this sample may be carry-over from other donors' samples.

This clonotype was recorded at least ten times. The chain joins TRBV4-1 to TRBJ2-1, with 11 positions matching TRBD2. There are 19 residues in the CDR3. After removal of 0 bases from V and 6 bases from J, the junction contained 13 bases not matched to a gene. Germline-derived CDR1 and CDR2 are MGHRA and YSYEKL. This CDR3 reads CASSQEPPLTSGISNEQFF. The CDR3 DNA sequence: TGCGCCAGCAGCCAAGAACCACCCCTGACTAGCGGGATTAGCAATGAGCAGTTCTTC.

On this clonotype: The CDR3 does not close with the conserved phenylalanine or tryptophan, likely indicating a read error. This chain links TRBV7-2 with TRBJ1-3; tentative D call: TRBD1 (5 bases). The CDR3 spans 18 residues. Germline V gives CDR1 SGHTA, CDR2 FQGNSA. V was pared by 2 bases and J by 1 base, with 18 bases between. The DNA for the CDR3 is TGTGCCAGCAGCTTATACAGCCGCAGGGTCACGTCTGGAAACACCATATATTGT. Its protein is CASSLYSRRVTSGNTIYC.

This clonotype was picked up many times. The chain employs TRBV7-9 and TRBJ1-4, with 10 nucleotides matching TRBD1. This CDR3 is built from 14 residues. Trimming at V came to 4 bases and at J to 8 bases, leaving 4 bases not matched to a gene. The V gene's germline CDR1 is SEHNR and CDR2 FQNEAQ (reference sequence). The CDR3 DNA reads as TGTGCCAGCAGCTACGGGACAGGGGTAGAAAAACTGTTTTTT. It encodes CASSYGTGVEKLFF.

This clonotype was observed a handful of times. V is TRBV6-2 or TRBV6-3 and J is TRBJ2-3, with TRBD2 matching 8 bases. V lost 8 bases to trimming and J lost 1 base; unmatched junction nucleotides: 11. The germline V gene has CDR1 MNHEY and CDR2 SVGEGT. This CDR3 has 16 amino acids. The CDR3 is CASGKAGLGRTDTQYF. DNA for the CDR3: TGTGCCAGCGGAAAAGCGGGACTAGGCCGCACAGATACGCAGTATTTT.

The chain joins TRBV11-2 to TRBJ1-3; 10 bases map to TRBD1. This CDR3 is built from 15 residues. Germline assignment: CDR1 SGHAT and CDR2 FQNNGV. Unmatched junction bases numbered 6, after V lost 1 base and J lost 9 bases. The CDR3 coding sequence is TGTGCCAGCAGCTTAGTTTCGACAGGGGGCCTCACCATATATTTT. It encodes CASSLVSTGGLTIYF.

Ten or more counts support this clonotype. The chain uses TRBV5-1 and TRBJ2-2; maybe TRBD1 (6 bases). This CDR3 comprises 16 residues. Per germline, CDR1 SGHRS and CDR2 YFSETQ. V was trimmed by 3 bases and J by 3 bases, leaving 15 bases between them. The CDR3 DNA reads as TGCGCCAGCAGCTCCTCCCCGAACAGGGACACCGGGGAGCTGTTTTTT. Its protein is CASSSSPNRDTGELFF.

This clonotype was counted ten times or more. J is TRBJ2-1 and V is TRBV20-1; D is undetermined. CDR1 and CDR2 (germline): DFQATT, SNEGSKA (reference sequence). Trimming removed 8 bases at V and 1 base at J, with 12 bases between. The CDR3 has 13 residues. The CDR3 reads CSPTRDSYNEQFF. In DNA form, the CDR3 reads TGCAGTCCAACCCGAGATTCCTACAATGAGCAGTTCTTC.

This rearrangement joins TRBV6-2 or TRBV6-3 to TRBJ2-1; TRBD2 matches at 9 bases. CDR3 size: 17 residues. CDR1 MNHEY and CDR2 SVGEGT come from the germline V gene. The junction had 18 bases not matched to a gene; V was cut back by 5 bases and J by 10 bases. The DNA for the CDR3 is TGTGCCAGCAGTCCTCGACAGGGCGGCGGGACTAGCCACGAGCAGTTCTTC. Its protein is CASSPRQGGGTSHEQFF.

The table lists this clonotype with many counts. The chain recombines TRBV20-1 with TRBJ2-4; possible D gene TRBD2, 5 bases. CDR1 and CDR2 (germline): DFQATT, SNEGSKA (reference sequence). This CDR3 is built from 15 residues. V lost 0 bases and J lost 3, with 12 bases in between. In DNA, the CDR3 is TGCAGTGCTAGAGATGGGGAGTTTGGCAAAAACATTCAGTACTTC. Protein sequence: CSARDGEFGKNIQYF.

This clonotype was counted at least ten times. This rearrangement joins TRBV11-1 to TRBJ2-3; TRBD2 aligns across 8 bases. Germline trimming cut 1 base from V and 5 bases from J; bases unmatched to any gene: 14. The CDR3 loop spans 18 amino acids. Germline values: CDR1 SGHAT, CDR2 FQDESV (reference sequence). In DNA form, the CDR3 reads TGTGCCAGCAGCTTAGGGAGCCGTCGGACTAGCCGGAGAGATACGCAGTATTTT. It encodes CASSLGSRRTSRRDTQYF.

The chain recombines TRBV24-1 with TRBJ2-3; 11 positions agree with TRBD2. Germline loops: CDR1 KGHDR, CDR2 SFDVKD. With 3 bases clipped from V and 6 bases from J, the junction kept 4 bases outside the gene matches. This CDR3 contains 15 residues. The CDR3 DNA follows: TGTGCCACCAGTGATCTAGCGGGAGGCGGGGATACGCAGTATTTT. Amino acids: CATSDLAGGGDTQYF.

As to this clonotype: Likely a read error: the CDR3 ends without its conserved phenylalanine or tryptophan. It is unclear where the CDR3 begins or ends on the DNA, so no DNA is shown, and the CDR3 is as TCRdb lists it. The V and J genes are TRBV7-2 and TRBJ2-7; the table's D call TRBD2 went unverified against the DNA. Germline CDR1 SGHTA, CDR2 FQGNSA. With termini counted, the CDR3 has 14 amino acids. This CDR3 reads CASSLAGGPGEQCL.